This T cell receptor (beta chain) came from a study of human T cells and chemical hapten exposure (dated by TCRdb to the early 2020s). For the study in its entirety: For sensitization, 2% DPC in acetone was applied to a roughly 2 cm by roughly 2 cm area of upper inner arm skin. Throughout the approximately 24-week study period, patients were also given weekly therapeutic DPC doses on the scalp. Patch testing was performed on the upper back with Finn chambers containing 0.01% DPC, and the patch tests were scored after 6 days according to International Contact Dermatitis Research Group standards. The mostly female patient cohort included alopecia areata with under or over 50% scalp involvement, alopecia totalis and alopecia universalis. Libraries were combined into a pool for sequencing, and differences in TCR yield between samples came mainly from small differences in library volumes within the pool. In alopecia patients, the study followed how the peripheral blood TCR repertoire changed in vivo over primary and secondary sensitization to diphenylcyclopropenone (DPC), a hapten. Blood samples were taken from patients before sensitization (week 0) and at 2, 6 and about 24 weeks after DPC sensitization. Blood for TCR sequencing was provided by twenty-nine alopecia patients at one to four time points (pre-sensitization, 2, 6 and 24 weeks). Overall study outcomes, separate from this receptor: No change with DPC sensitization was found in the number of TCRs above 1 in 1000 frequency, and no evidence of global repertoire structure alterations was found. Expanded TCRs formed significantly more large CDR3 similarity clusters than pre-sensitization or healthy control sets, consistent with antigen-driven responses. Because every patient had alopecia, a presumed autoimmune disease, the patients' immune response might differ from that of healthy individuals. After repeated subsampling, the strength of the expansion versus patch-test correlation and the threshold at which it became significant changed. The number of PT1 expanded TCRs positively correlated with patch test score, significant at thresholds 8, 16 and 32 but not 4.

Per the publication, the time point label means: patch test 1, 2 weeks after DPC sensitization. The treatment or condition label here, explained by the study, means: therapeutic diphenylcyclopropenone sensitization with weekly scalp DPC. Blood at each patch-test visit was drawn before the patch test was applied. Patients were considered eligible if aged 18 to 70, diagnosed with alopecia and deemed suitable for DPC therapy, and patients were excluded if pregnant. Total RNA was isolated from unfractionated whole blood collected in Tempus Blood RNA tubes. This clonotype was seen more than once but under ten times. Its target antigen remains unknown. Base qualities are missing; no much larger clone stands one base away. The germline V gene sets CDR1 to MGHDK and CDR2 to SYGVNS. V drops 5 bases and J drops 7 bases, leaving 18 bases in between. The CDR3 covers 15 residues, taking in both the cysteine and the phenylalanine. The only DNA kept is the CDR3, 45 bases in frame from the first base.

The protocol used for the library was RACE. TCRdb names NextSeq 500 as the instrument used. During library preparation, unique molecular identifiers were attached to individual cDNA molecules so that TCRs could be counted quantitatively and reproducibly. Both TCR alpha and TCR beta chains were sequenced from each blood RNA sample. The study's own analysis went as follows. Samples had a median of 95,638 TCRs, with a range from roughly 23,224 to 700,000. The Decombinator software suite was used to annotate V, J and CDR3 in the TCR reads. For PS versus PT1 abundance plots, all samples were subsampled to the same number of TCRs (28,000). Expanded TCRs were defined as absent before sensitization and observed at least eight times at the 2-week time point. TCRdb cleaned the public reads at Q25 with fastp, built clones with MiXCR and kept in-frame beta chains. Each CDR3 protein gets just one entry, which takes the most common genes and DNA from the rows behind it. For this entry, the V and J calls and clone size follow TCRdb and not the study's own pipeline. Present in this sample are roughly 180,000 distinct CDR3 sequences, about a fifth of which were seen just once. Under 7% of the sample goes to the ten largest clones.

This TCR was recovered from a woman aged 45-60 years with alopecia areata. Some clones in this sample may be carry-over from other donors' samples. The specimen comprised whole blood, sampled in connection with sensitization to the hapten diphenylcyclopropenone (DPC). The chain uses TRBV25-1 and TRBJ2-1; a tentative D call is TRBD2 (6 bases match). The CDR3 in this case is CASSLGLARQNEQFF. The nucleotide sequence reads as follows: TGTGCCAGCAGTCTAGGGCTAGCGAGGCAAAATGAGCAGTTCTTC.